Here is one TCR beta chain with its context. It lacks a known antigen. No base-level quality is on record; no much larger clone is a single base apart. Patients with autoimmune disease history or receiving systemic immunosuppression were excluded from the trial. In every dose cohort, peripheral blood was drawn for TCR sequencing at baseline, cycle 4 day 1, and cycle 7 day 1. The samples were drawn from a first-in-human, open-label, multicenter phase I dose-escalation trial of ivuxolimab. Adults with locally advanced or metastatic melanoma, renal cell, hepatocellular, or head and neck squamous cell carcinoma were enrolled in the trial. CD4+ and CD8+ T cells were sorted separately from peripheral blood before TCR sequencing. Genomic DNA was isolated from the sorted cells so that the TCRbeta CDR3 region could be sequenced. The immunoSEQ Assay was used for sequencing of TCRbeta CDR3 regions. The clones in this table, taken by TCRdb from immuneACCESS, are in-frame only. Not every clone is retained; where verified, under half of the shortfall comes from an unresolved V gene, and the cause of the rest is unknown. The sample table contains around 60,000 clones; only one count was recorded for roughly 86% of them. More than 0.9% of the sample is in the top ten clones.

The sample belongs to a study of OX40 agonist ivuxolimab in advanced cancers. Regarding the research as a whole: The costimulatory receptor OX40 (CD134) was targeted by ivuxolimab, a fully human IgG2 agonistic monoclonal antibody. Intravenous ivuxolimab was administered to patients every 2 weeks at six dose levels: 0.01, 0.1, 0.3, 1.5, 3 and 10 mg/kg. Among the roughly 52 dose-escalation patients, about 19 had hepatocellular carcinoma, around 15 melanoma, 9 renal cell carcinoma and 9 head and neck cancer. In the dose-escalation cohort, nearly 85% of patients were male, and the mean age was roughly 60 years with a range of roughly 23 to 90. Patients were allowed to have had prior anti-PD-1, anti-PD-L1 or anti-CTLA-4 therapy, and approximately 43% of the dose-escalation patients had previously received checkpoint inhibitors. Three dose-escalation patients achieved partial responses, one with hepatocellular carcinoma and two with cutaneous melanoma. The point of sequencing TCRbeta in the periphery was to test whether ivuxolimab changed TCR sequence diversity and drove clonal T-cell expansion. The paper reports the monotherapy dose-escalation portion (N of about 54 patients) of the phase I ivuxolimab trial.

General study outcomes and caveats: The antigen specificity of the clonally expanded peripheral T cells was not determined. In partial responders in the 0.1-3.0 mg/kg groups, normalized peripheral clonal expansion was found to be among the lowest, especially among CD8+ T cells. Low levels of normalized T-cell clonal expansion were also seen in some patients who did not respond. Clonal expansion of both CD4+ and CD8+ blood T cells was observed from baseline to week 6 at doses 0.1 to 3.0 mg/kg. After ivuxolimab, CD8+ T cells had more expanded clones than CD4+ T cells on average.

As encoded in the germline V gene (reference sequence), CDR1 is SEHNR while CDR2 is FQNEAQ. Inclusive of the bounding cysteine and phenylalanine, the CDR3 is 14 residues long. Of the read, only the CDR3 DNA is kept; its 42 bases are in frame from base 1. V loses 5 bases, J loses 2 bases, and the germline ends lie 10 bases apart. The source of this sequence is an adult with an advanced solid tumor such as melanoma, head and neck, liver or kidney cancer. This material consisted of CD4+ or CD8+ T cells sorted from blood, taken in a trial of the OX40 agonist ivuxolimab. Here the chain combines TRBV7-9 and TRBJ1-3; a confident D gene designation cannot be given. The nucleotides read TGTGCCAGCAGCCCCACCGCGGCTGGAAACACCATATATTTT. It encodes CASSPTAAGNTIYF.